This TCR beta chain was documented in a study of blood T cell repertoires in COVID-19. Study background: COVID-19 samples, acute and convalescent, were from the United States, Italy and Spain. In each case, the material was cDNA or gDNA derived from T cells, B-cell-depleted T cells, or PBMCs.

Original handling: Nucleated cell number was recorded as an estimate derived from reference gene primer amplification. Profiled with immunoSEQ multiplex PCR; TCRdb holds only in-frame clones, not every one. The DNA gave D and trimming, while V, J and clone size come from that table. This table holds about 90,000 clones, less than 95% found once. CDR1 and CDR2 from the germline V gene are MNHEY and SVGAGI. V lost 7 bases and J lost 0, with 12 bases in between. The CDR3 loop spans 15 amino acids. This clone was detected only once. The sequencing input was peripheral blood. The chain carries TRBV6-5 and TRBJ2-2, with D unresolved. The sequence was collected from a human donor with active COVID-19. The donor label of this sample is uncertain. For the CDR3, the DNA is TGTGCCAGCACCAGGTCCGGTACGAACACCGGGGAGCTGTTTTTT. Translated, it gives CASTRSGTNTGELFF.